The source of this TCR beta chain is a study of T cell responses to AZD1222 COVID-19 vaccine. A note on this clone: Its antigen is undetermined.

The CDR3 is 16 amino acids. Trimming took off 3 bases at V and 2 bases at J, with 14 bases between the two ends. Germline CDR1 SGHTA, CDR2 FQGNSA. Libraries were prepared by immunoSEQ multiplex PCR; TCRdb keeps only in-frame clonotypes and omits some of them. The sample has more than 95,000 clones, around nine tenths seen once. Study-wide findings and caveats: None of the repertoires were sampled until the peak T cell response had passed. The breadth and depth of Spike-specific TCRs increased once two AZD1222 doses had been given. Only a handful of people who got AZD1222 tested seropositive at baseline.

This receptor was obtained from an adult who received the MenACWY meningococcal vaccine as a control. The gene calls are TRBV7-2 and TRBJ2-1, with TRBD1 as a possible D gene (6 bases). Sequenced here: peripheral blood, sampled 28 days after the second dose of the MenACWY control vaccine. This CDR3 reads CASSLLQGSTYNEQFF. The CDR3 DNA reads as TGTGCCAGCAGCTTGTTACAGGGTTCGACCTACAATGAGCAGTTCTTC.